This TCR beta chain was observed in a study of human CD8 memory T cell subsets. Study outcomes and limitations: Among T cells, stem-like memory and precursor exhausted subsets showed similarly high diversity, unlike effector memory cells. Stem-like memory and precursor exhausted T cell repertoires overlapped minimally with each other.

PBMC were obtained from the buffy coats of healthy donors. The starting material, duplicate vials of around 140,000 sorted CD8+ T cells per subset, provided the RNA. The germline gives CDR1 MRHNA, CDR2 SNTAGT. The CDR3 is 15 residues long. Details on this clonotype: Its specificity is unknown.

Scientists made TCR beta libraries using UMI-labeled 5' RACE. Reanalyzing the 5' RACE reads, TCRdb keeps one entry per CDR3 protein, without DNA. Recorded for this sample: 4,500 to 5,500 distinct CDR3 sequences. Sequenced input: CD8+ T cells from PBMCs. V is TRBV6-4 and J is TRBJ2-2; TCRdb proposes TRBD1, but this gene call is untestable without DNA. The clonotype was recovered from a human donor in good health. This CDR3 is CASQPDRGHTGELFF.